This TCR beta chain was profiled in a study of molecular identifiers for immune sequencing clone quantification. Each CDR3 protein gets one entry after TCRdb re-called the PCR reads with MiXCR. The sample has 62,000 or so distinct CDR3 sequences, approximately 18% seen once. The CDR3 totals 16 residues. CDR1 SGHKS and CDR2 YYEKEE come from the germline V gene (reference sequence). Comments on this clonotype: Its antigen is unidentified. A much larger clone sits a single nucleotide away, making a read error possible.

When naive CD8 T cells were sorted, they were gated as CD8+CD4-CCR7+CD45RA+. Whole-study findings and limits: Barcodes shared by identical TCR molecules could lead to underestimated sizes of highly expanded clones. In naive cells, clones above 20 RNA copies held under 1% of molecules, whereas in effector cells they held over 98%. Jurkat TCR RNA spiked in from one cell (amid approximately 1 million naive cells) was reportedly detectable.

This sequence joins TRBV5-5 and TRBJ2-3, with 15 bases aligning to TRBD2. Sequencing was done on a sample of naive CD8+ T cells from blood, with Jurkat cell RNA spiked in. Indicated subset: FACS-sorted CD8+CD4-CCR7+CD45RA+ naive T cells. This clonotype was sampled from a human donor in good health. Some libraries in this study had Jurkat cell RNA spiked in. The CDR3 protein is CASSVGTSGRTDTQYF. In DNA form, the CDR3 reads TGCGCCAGCAGCGTTGGGACTAGCGGGAGGACAGATACGCAGTATTTT.